This TCR beta chain was captured in a study of blood T cell repertoires in COVID-19. At the level of the study: T cells, B-cell-depleted T cells, or PBMCs provided the cDNA or gDNA that served as material.

As handled by the study authors: Amplification of reference gene primers was used by the study to estimate nucleated cell counts. Produced via immunoSEQ multiplex PCR; TCRdb's table is partial and in-frame only. The V and J calls and clone size were taken over from that table, and D and trimming were inferred from the DNA. The sample lists 210,000 or so clones, about 83% occurring once. The CDR3 totals 14 residues. V lost 6 bases and J lost 3; bases outside the gene matches: 4. Germline CDR1 and CDR2: MNHEY and SMNVEV (reference sequence). Sequencing used peripheral blood. The chain uses TRBV27 and TRBJ2-7; TRBD2 matches at 11 bases. The receptor was isolated from a woman aged 25 to 39 with COVID-19, enrolled during active disease. DNA for the CDR3: TGTGCCAGCAGCCTAGCGGGGGGCGTCTACGAGCAGTACTTC. Translating gives CASSLAGGVYEQYF.